Listed here are 13 T cell receptor beta chains from one sample, sequenced in a study of graft-versus-host responses after intestinal transplantation. Assay: immunoSEQ multiplex PCR; the TCRdb copy retains only in-frame clones and omits some. Of 85,000 to 110,000 clones in the sample, 93% were seen once. These receptors have no identified antigens. Here the sequenced sample was unstimulated CD8+ T cells sorted from spleen or lymph node cells, taken before intestinal transplant. These receptors originate from a human donor who received an intestinal transplant.

This sequence joins TRBV6-5 and TRBJ2-7; perhaps D is TRBD1 or TRBD2 (6 bases each). Per germline, CDR1 MNHEY and CDR2 SVGAGI. V lost 3 bases to trimming and J lost 11 bases, with 14 bases between them. The CDR3 runs to 12 residues. The CDR3: CASSYPGGPEYF. CDR3 DNA sequence: TGTGCCAGCAGTTATCCCGGGGGCCCGGAGTACTTC.

V is TRBV27 and J is TRBJ1-5, with D unresolved. V lost 8 bases to trimming and J lost 5 bases, with 4 bases between them. The CDR3 spans 10 residues. In germline, CDR1 is MNHEY, CDR2 SMNVEV (reference sequence). The CDR3 protein is CASGHQPQHF. The CDR3 DNA is TGTGCCAGCGGTCATCAGCCCCAGCATTTT.

Of note for this clone: Other DNA variants within this sample encode the same CDR3. This chain uses TRBV9 with TRBJ1-1, with a tentative D call TRBD1 (6 bases). Germline lookup yields CDR1 SGDLS and CDR2 YYNGEE. The germline V and J ends were trimmed by 3 bases and 1 base, with 13 bases remaining between them. The length of the CDR3 is 15 residues. The CDR3 region has the DNA TGTGCCAGCAGCGCAGAGGGACAAAGGAACACTGAAGCTTTCTTT. This encodes CASSAEGQRNTEAFF. Complete variable domain (other parts from reference TRBV9 and TRBJ1-1): DSGVTQTPKHLITATGQRVTLRCSPRSGDLSVYWYQQSLDQGLQFLIQYYNGEERAKGNILERFSAQQFPDLHSELNLSSLELGDSALYFCASSAEGQRNTEAFFGQGTRLTVV.

The genes are TRBV2 and TRBJ1-5; TRBD1 aligns across 8 bases. The CDR3 runs 18 residues. With V trimmed by 2 bases and J by 1 base, 10 bases remained unmatched. Germline V gene sequence: CDR1 SNHLY, CDR2 FYNNEI. CDR3 loop: CASSEWATGGGSNQPQHF. CDR3 coding DNA: TGTGCCAGCAGTGAATGGGCCACAGGGGGAGGAAGCAATCAGCCCCAGCATTTT. Full variable domain (missing parts from reference TRBV2 and TRBJ1-5): EPEVTQTPSHQVTQMGQEVILRCVPISNHLYFYWYRQILGQKVEFLVSFYNNEISEKSEIFDDQFSVERPDGSNFTLKIRSTKLEDSAMYFCASSEWATGGGSNQPQHFGDGTRLSIL.

This clone showed up just once. Germline is not matched at one junction end, which may reflect a read error. This rearrangement joins TRBV4-1 to TRBJ2-7, with 9 bases aligning to TRBD2. The CDR3 has 14 residues. Germline V gene lookup returns CDR1 MGHRA and CDR2 YSYEKL. The CDR3 reads CASSQGTSPDEQYF. The CDR3, as DNA: TGTGCCAGCAGCCAAGGGACTAGCCCGGACGAGCAGTACTTC.

The chain combines TRBV4-1 with TRBJ2-7, with D possibly called TRBD1 or TRBD2 (5 bases each). The CDR3 totals 15 residues. Germline CDR1 is MGHRA and CDR2 is YSYEKL. V was cut by 0 bases and J by 2 bases, with 11 bases left in between. The CDR3 region is CASSQDRGRTYEQYF. The CDR3 nucleotides read TGCGCCAGCAGCCAAGATCGGGGCAGGACCTACGAGCAGTACTTC.

The chain uses TRBV27 and TRBJ1-4, with D perhaps matching TRBD1 (6 bases). Germline CDR1 reads MNHEY; CDR2 reads SMNVEV (reference sequence). The CDR3 sequence is 14 residues long. V was clipped by 3 bases and J by 5 bases, with 10 bases between them. The CDR3 is CASSFTGMNEKLFF. The CDR3 DNA reads TGTGCCAGCAGTTTTACAGGGATGAATGAAAAACTGTTTTTT.

The rearrangement joins TRBV19 to TRBJ1-6; 7 bases map to TRBD1. The CDR3 runs 18 residues. V was pared by 5 bases and J by 5 bases, with 15 bases of the junction left unmatched. Germline V lookup: CDR1 LNHDA, CDR2 SQIVND (reference sequence). CDR3 coding DNA: TGTGCCAGTAGTCCTAAGGGGGCTTGGCATCCGCATAATTCACCCCTCCACTTT. Translated, it gives CASSPKGAWHPHNSPLHF.

This chain connects TRBV4-1 to TRBJ2-7; D possibly uses TRBD1 or TRBD2 (5 bases each). From germline, CDR1 is MGHRA and CDR2 YSYEKL. This CDR3 region has 16 residues. V dropped 1 base and J dropped 2 bases, with 15 bases sitting between them. The CDR3, as DNA: TGCGCCAGCAGCCAAGGAGATCTAGCAGGGCCCTACGAGCAGTACTTC. Protein product: CASSQGDLAGPYEQYF.

The chain couples TRBV19 to TRBJ2-5; TRBD2 is a possible D gene (7 bases). V was shortened by 5 bases and J by 2 bases, with 15 bases between the two germline ends. Germline values: CDR1 LNHDA, CDR2 SQIVND (reference sequence). The CDR3 contains 15 residues. The CDR3 protein is CASSSRGGRQETQYF. The CDR3 DNA is TGTGCCAGTAGTTCGAGGGGGGGCCGGCAAGAGACCCAGTACTTC.

V usage is TRBV21-1 and J usage is TRBJ2-2. TRBV21-1 is a listed pseudogene. The CDR3 spans 20 residues. CDR3: CASSKLALNLRDTNTGELFF. CDR3 coding DNA: TGTGCCAGCAGCAAATTGGCGCTAAATCTGCGGGACACCAACACCGGGGAGCTGTTTTTT.

The gene calls are TRBV5-6 and TRBJ2-4, with D perhaps TRBD1 or TRBD2 (6 bases each). CDR1 is SGHDT, CDR2 YYEEEE, per germline. With 2 bases removed from V and 7 bases from J, the gap between germline ends came to 10 bases. This CDR3 contains 13 residues. The CDR3 nucleotides read TGTGCCAGCAGCTTTAAGGGGGGCAACATTCAGTACTTC. Its translation: CASSFKGGNIQYF.

CDR3 nucleotides: TGTGCCAGCAGCTCGGGACTAGCGATCACAGATACGCAGTATTTT. Its protein is CASSSGLAITDTQYF. The chain recombines TRBV7-2 with TRBJ2-3, with 10 bases identical to TRBD2. Losses at the gene ends were 4 bases for V and 2 bases for J; bases not matched to a gene: 3. CDR1 and CDR2 from the germline V gene are SGHTA and FQGNSA. The CDR3 sequence is 15 residues long.